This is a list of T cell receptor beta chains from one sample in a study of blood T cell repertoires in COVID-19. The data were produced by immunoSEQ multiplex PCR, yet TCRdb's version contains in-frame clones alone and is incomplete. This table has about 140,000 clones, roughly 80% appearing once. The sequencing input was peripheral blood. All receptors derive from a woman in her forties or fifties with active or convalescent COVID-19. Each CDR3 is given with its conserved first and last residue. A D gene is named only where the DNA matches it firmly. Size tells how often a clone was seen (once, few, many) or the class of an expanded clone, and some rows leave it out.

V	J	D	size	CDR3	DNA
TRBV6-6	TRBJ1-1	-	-	CASRDSSNTEAFF	TGTGCCAGCAGGGACAGCTCAAACACTGAAGCTTTCTTT
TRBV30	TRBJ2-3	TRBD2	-	CAWQPRGRRPDTQYF	TGTGCCTGGCAACCTCGCGGGAGGCGACCGGATACGCAGTATTTT
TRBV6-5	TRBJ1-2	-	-	CASSPGVGNYGYTF	TGTGCCAGCAGCCCCGGGGTAGGAAACTATGGCTACACCTTC
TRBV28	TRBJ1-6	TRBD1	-	CASSLGSGGSSYNSPLHF	TGTGCCAGCAGTTTAGGGTCAGGGGGGAGCTCCTATAATTCACCCCTCCACTTT
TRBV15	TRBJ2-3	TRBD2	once	CATSVSTSGGTDTQYF	TGTGCCACCAGCGTATCGACTAGCGGAGGCACAGATACGCAGTATTTT
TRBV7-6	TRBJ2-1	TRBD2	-	CASSSTPTSGLYNEQFF	TGTGCCAGCAGCTCGACCCCGACTAGCGGGCTTTACAATGAGCAGTTCTTC
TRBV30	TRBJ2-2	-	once	CAWKRLTTGRSTGELFF	TGTGCCTGGAAGCGATTAACGACAGGACGGAGCACCGGGGAGCTGTTTTTT
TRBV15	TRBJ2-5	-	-	CATSRDFPARGGTQYF	TGTGCCACCAGCAGAGATTTCCCGGCCCGGGGTGGGACCCAGTACTTC
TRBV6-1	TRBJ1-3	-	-	CASSKTGSGNTIYF	TGTGCCAGCAGTAAAACAGGCTCTGGAAACACCATATATTTT
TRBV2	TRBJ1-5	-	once	CASRGVSNQPQHF	TGTGCCAGCAGGGGAGTTAGCAATCAGCCCCAGCATTTT
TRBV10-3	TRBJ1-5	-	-	CAIKGHLLRPQHF	TGTGCCATAAAGGGACACCTCTTGAGGCCCCAGCATTTT
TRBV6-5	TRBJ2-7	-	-	CASSFPTDYEQYF	TGTGCCAGCAGCTTTCCGACTGACTACGAGCAGTACTTC
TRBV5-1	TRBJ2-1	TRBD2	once	CASSLSGGPYEQFF	TGCGCCAGCAGCTTGTCGGGAGGGCCATATGAGCAGTTCTTC
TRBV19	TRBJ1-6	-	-	CASSSTIGAGSNSPLHF	TGTGCCAGTAGCTCAACTATAGGGGCAGGGTCGAATTCACCCCTCCACTTT
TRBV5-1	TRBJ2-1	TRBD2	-	CASTRTSEPNEQFF	TGCGCCAGCACTCGGACTAGCGAACCGAATGAGCAGTTCTTC
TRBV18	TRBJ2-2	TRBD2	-	CASSPSGGTGELFF	TGTGCCAGCTCACCATCGGGAGGCACCGGGGAGCTGTTTTTT
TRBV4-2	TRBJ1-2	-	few	CASSQTDPWYGYTF	TGTGCCAGCAGCCAGACAGACCCGTGGTATGGCTACACCTTC
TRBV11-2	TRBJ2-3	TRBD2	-	CASSFSGSPDTQYF	TGTGCCAGCAGCTTCAGCGGGAGCCCAGATACGCAGTATTTT
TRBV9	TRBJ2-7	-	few	CASSVGVGSGEQYF	TGTGCCAGCAGCGTAGGAGTCGGGTCTGGCGAGCAGTACTTC
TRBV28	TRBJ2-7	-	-	CASSSGPYEQYF	TGTGCCAGCAGTTCAGGTCCCTACGAGCAGTACTTC
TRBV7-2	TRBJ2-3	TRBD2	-	CASSLNPSPLAGGPYTQYF	TGTGCCAGCAGCCTCAACCCTTCACCTTTAGCGGGAGGGCCTTATACGCAGTATTTT
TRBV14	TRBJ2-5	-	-	CASSQVSAGPKYF	TGTGCCAGCAGCCAGGTTTCTGCGGGGCCTAAGTACTTC
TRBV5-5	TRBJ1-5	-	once	CASSLAGVSNQPQHF	TGTGCCAGCAGCTTGGCGGGGGTTAGCAATCAGCCCCAGCATTTT
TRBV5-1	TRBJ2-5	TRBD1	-	CASSPLTGGQETQYF	TGCGCCAGCAGCCCGCTGACAGGGGGACAAGAGACCCAGTACTTC
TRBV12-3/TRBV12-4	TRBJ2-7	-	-	CASSLADYEQYF	TGTGCCAGCAGTCTGGCAGACTACGAGCAGTACTTC
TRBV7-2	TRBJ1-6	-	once	CASIGLDSAAAGHNSPLHF	TGTGCCAGCATCGGCTTGGACAGCGCTGCCGCGGGCCATAATTCACCCCTCCACTTT
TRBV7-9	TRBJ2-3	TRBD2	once	CASSRLAGRTDTQYF	TGTGCCAGCAGCCGACTAGCGGGAAGGACAGATACGCAGTATTTT
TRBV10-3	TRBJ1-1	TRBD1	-	CAISAGTGEAFF	TGTGCCATCAGTGCCGGGACAGGGGAAGCTTTCTTT
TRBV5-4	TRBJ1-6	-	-	CASSPSGGQQYSPLHF	TGTGCCAGCAGCCCATCAGGAGGCCAACAATATTCACCCCTCCACTTT
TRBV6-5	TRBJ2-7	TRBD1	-	CASSPGQGSYEQYF	TGTGCCAGCAGTCCGGGACAGGGCTCCTACGAGCAGTACTTC
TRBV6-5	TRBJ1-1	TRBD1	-	CASSIRQGSTEAFF	TGTGCCAGCAGTATAAGACAGGGGAGCACTGAAGCTTTCTTT
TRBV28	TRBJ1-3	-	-	CASRGGGDSGNTIYF	TGTGCCAGCAGGGGAGGAGGCGACTCTGGAAACACCATATATTTT
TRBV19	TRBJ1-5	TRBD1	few	CASSSQRQGAVFSNQPQHF	TGTGCCAGTAGTAGCCAGAGACAGGGGGCTGTTTTTAGCAATCAGCCCCAGCATTTT
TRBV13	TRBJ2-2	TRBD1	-	CASSKDRGGGTGELFF	TGTGCCAGCAGCAAGGACAGGGGTGGCGGGACCGGGGAGCTGTTTTTT
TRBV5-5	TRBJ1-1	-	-	CASSLGQVTEAFF	TGTGCCAGCAGCTTGGGACAGGTTACTGAAGCTTTCTTT
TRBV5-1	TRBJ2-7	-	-	CASSLGAVRYEQYF	TGCGCCAGCAGCTTGGGGGCCGTCCGCTACGAGCAGTACTTC
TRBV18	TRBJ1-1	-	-	CASSPDSLMNTEAFF	TGTGCCAGCTCCCCCGACAGTCTCATGAACACTGAAGCTTTCTTT
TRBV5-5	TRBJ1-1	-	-	CASSVGVGTEAFF	TGTGCCAGCAGCGTAGGGGTGGGAACTGAAGCTTTCTTT
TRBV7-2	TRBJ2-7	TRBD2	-	CASSARPGLAPSSYEQYF	TGTGCCAGCAGCGCTCGTCCGGGACTAGCGCCCTCCTCCTACGAGCAGTACTTC
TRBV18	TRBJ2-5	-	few	CASSQRGSETQYF	TGTGCCAGCTCACAAAGGGGTTCAGAGACCCAGTACTTC
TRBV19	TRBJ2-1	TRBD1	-	CASSTLPGQGGNEQFF	TGTGCCAGTAGTACCCTACCGGGACAGGGCGGTAATGAGCAGTTCTTC
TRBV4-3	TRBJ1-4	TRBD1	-	CASSPGQGGGEKLFF	TGCGCCAGCAGCCCCGGACAGGGCGGAGGTGAAAAACTGTTTTTT
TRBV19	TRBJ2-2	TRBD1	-	CASRKGTGGIDTGELFF	TGTGCCAGTAGGAAAGGGACAGGGGGTATCGACACCGGGGAGCTGTTTTTT
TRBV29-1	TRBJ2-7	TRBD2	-	CSATTSGIHEQYF	TGCAGCGCTACGACTAGCGGGATCCACGAGCAGTACTTC
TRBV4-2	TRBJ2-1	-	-	CASSQGQGNYNEQFF	TGTGCCAGCAGCCAAGGCCAGGGAAACTACAATGAGCAGTTCTTC
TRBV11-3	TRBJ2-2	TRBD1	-	CASSRQGAGELFF	TGTGCCAGCAGCAGACAGGGGGCCGGGGAGCTGTTTTTT
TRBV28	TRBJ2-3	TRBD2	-	CASTDPGRSTDTQYF	TGTGCCAGCACCGATCCCGGGAGGAGCACAGATACGCAGTATTTT
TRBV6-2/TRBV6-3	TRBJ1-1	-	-	CASSYTENTEAFF	TGTGCCAGCAGTTACACAGAGAACACTGAAGCTTTCTTT
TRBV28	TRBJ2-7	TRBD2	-	CASSVLAGGLYEQYF	TGTGCCAGCAGTGTCCTAGCGGGGGGGCTGTACGAGCAGTACTTC
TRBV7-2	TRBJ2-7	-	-	CASSFTPDSYEQYF	TGTGCCAGCAGCTTCACCCCAGACAGCTACGAGCAGTACTTC
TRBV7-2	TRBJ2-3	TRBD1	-	CASSSGTGGGTDTQYF	TGTGCCAGCAGCTCAGGGACAGGGGGCGGCACAGATACGCAGTATTTT
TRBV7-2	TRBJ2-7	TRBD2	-	CASSLAPGLAGGREQYF	TGTGCCAGCAGCTTAGCCCCTGGACTAGCGGGAGGCCGCGAGCAGTACTTC
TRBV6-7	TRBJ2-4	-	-	CASSYSITTGQLAKNIQYF	TGTGCCAGCAGTTACTCGATAACGACGGGACAACTAGCCAAAAACATTCAGTACTTC
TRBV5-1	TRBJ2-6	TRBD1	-	CASSRAGTGSSGANVLTF	TGCGCCAGCAGCCGAGCCGGGACAGGGAGCTCTGGGGCCAACGTCCTGACTTTC
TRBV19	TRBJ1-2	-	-	CASTPPLNRAYGYTF	TGTGCCAGTACCCCACCCCTCAATCGCGCCTATGGCTACACCTTC
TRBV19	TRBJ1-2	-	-	CASSISGNYGYTF	TGTGCCAGTAGTATATCAGGGAACTATGGCTACACCTTC
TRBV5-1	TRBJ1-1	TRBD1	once	CASSLGTGGRTEAFF	TGCGCCAGCAGCTTGGGGACAGGTGGGAGAACTGAAGCTTTCTTT
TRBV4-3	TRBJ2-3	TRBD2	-	CASSPGLAGGYRTDTQYF	TGCGCCAGCAGCCCGGGACTAGCGGGGGGGTACCGCACAGATACGCAGTATTTT